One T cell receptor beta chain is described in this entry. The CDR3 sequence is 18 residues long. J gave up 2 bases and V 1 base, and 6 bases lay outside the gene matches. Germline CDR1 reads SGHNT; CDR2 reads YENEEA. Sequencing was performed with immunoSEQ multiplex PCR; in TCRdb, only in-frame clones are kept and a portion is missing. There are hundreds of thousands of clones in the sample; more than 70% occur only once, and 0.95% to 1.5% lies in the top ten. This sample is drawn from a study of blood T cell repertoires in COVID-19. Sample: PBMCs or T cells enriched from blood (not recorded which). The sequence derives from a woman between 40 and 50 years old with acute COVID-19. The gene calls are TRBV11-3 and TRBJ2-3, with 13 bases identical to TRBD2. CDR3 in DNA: TGTGCCAGCAGCTTAGCCCCGGGACTAGCGGGAATCACAGATACGCAGTATTTT. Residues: CASSLAPGLAGITDTQYF.